The sequence of this TCR beta chain was determined in a study of human T cells and chemical hapten exposure. Turning to the study itself: Minor pooled library volume differences mainly drove per-sample TCR yield variation. Findings and limits, study-wide: Controls formed significantly fewer large CDR3 similarity clusters than expanded TCRs did.

Time point here: pre-sensitization, week 0. The treatment: therapeutic diphenylcyclopropenone sensitization with weekly scalp DPC. Library construction involved attaching unique molecular identifiers to individual cDNA molecules, which allowed quantitative, reproducible TCR counting. Each CDR3 protein is one row after TCRdb ran MiXCR on the RACE reads. The sample yields about 350,000 distinct CDR3 sequences, approximately 5.8% seen once. Germline values: CDR1 KGHSH, CDR2 LQKENI. The CDR3 contains 15 residues. The V and J ends lost 3 bases and 6 bases respectively, with 12 bases between them. This clonotype has only a few counts. The antigen is not known.

Here the sequenced sample was whole blood, taken in connection with sensitization to the hapten diphenylcyclopropenone (DPC). This chain uses TRBV18 with TRBJ1-6; maybe TRBD1 (6 bases). The source is a woman between 18 and 29 years old with alopecia areata. Some clones in this sample may be carry-over from other donors' samples. The CDR3 spells CASSPSRTVNSPLHF. CDR3 nucleotide sequence: TGTGCCAGCTCACCCTCTAGGACAGTTAATTCACCCCTCCACTTT.